The present entry profiles one T cell receptor beta chain with its context. This specimen belongs to a study of blood T cell repertoires in COVID-19. Generated by immunoSEQ multiplex PCR, the TCRdb table keeps only in-frame clones and is missing some. In the table there are under 200,000 clones, about 86% of which are singletons. Sequenced: peripheral blood. The sequence derives from a man aged 50-60 years with active or convalescent COVID-19.

The CDR3 is CASSRPFGGPAKDTQYF. As DNA, the CDR3 is TGCGCCAGCAGCCGCCCCTTCGGCGGGCCAGCTAAGGATACGCAGTATTTT. The chain links TRBV4-1 to TRBJ2-3, with D possibly matching TRBD2 (5 bases). The germline V gene encodes CDR1 MGHRA and CDR2 YSYEKL. V lost 4 bases to trimming and J lost 6 bases, with 23 bases between them. The CDR3 length is 17 residues.